A single sample gave rise to the 9 T cell receptor beta chains below, sequenced in a study of T-cell memory formation after mild COVID-19. TCRdb reprocessed the 5' RACE reads with MiXCR, giving one entry per CDR3 protein. The data show hundreds of thousands of distinct CDR3 sequences, roughly 19% seen once. The material sequenced was PBMCs or a T cell subset sorted from them (not recorded which). These receptors were collected from a man aged 18-30 years who had mild COVID-19 (a few samples of this study predate the infection). Cell type and time point are not known.

The V gene is TRBV11-2, the J gene TRBJ2-2; tentatively, D is TRBD1 (5 bases). Germline V gives CDR1 SGHAT, CDR2 FQNNGV. The CDR3 contains 15 residues. V was cut by 5 bases and J by 4 bases, with 14 bases left in between. CDR3: CASSPLGRFTGELFF. CDR3 DNA: TGTGCCAGCAGCCCCCTGGGGCGGTTCACCGGGGAGCTGTTTTTT.

This CDR3 is CASSSSGQKETQYF. CDR3 coding DNA: TGTGCCAGCAGCTCCTCGGGACAGAAAGAGACCCAGTACTTC. The chain combines TRBV7-3 with TRBJ2-5, with TRBD1 matching over 7 bases. J lost 3 bases, V lost 4 bases, and 5 bases had no gene match. CDR1 and CDR2 from the germline V gene are SGHTA and FQGTGA. The CDR3 consists of 14 residues.

With regard to this clonotype: A read error may produce the germline difference seen at one junction end. V usage is TRBV5-1 and J usage is TRBJ2-3; tentatively, D is TRBD2 (5 bases). The germline V gene encodes CDR1 SGHRS and CDR2 YFSETQ. The CDR3 is 14 amino acids. CDR3 coding DNA: TGCGCCAGCAGCTTTGACGGCGAACGGGATACGAAGTATTTT. Protein product: CASSFDGERDTKYF.

The V call is TRBV28, the J call TRBJ2-7; tentative D call: TRBD2 (6 bases). The CDR3 covers 12 residues. The germline V and J ends were trimmed by 6 bases and 5 bases, with 11 bases remaining between them. From germline, CDR1 is MDHEN and CDR2 SYDVKM. CDR3 nucleotides: TGTGCCAGCAGCCGGGGACTCCACGAGCAGTACGTC. The encoded protein is CASSRGLHEQYV.

This clonotype was observed a handful of times. The V gene is TRBV3-1, the J gene TRBJ2-3, with 9 positions matching TRBD2. Germline-derived CDR1 and CDR2 are LGHDT and YNNKEL (reference sequence). The CDR3 length is 20 residues. V shed 0 bases, J shed 2 bases, and the junction held 15 bases outside the gene matches. CDR3 amino acids: CASSQDRRVWSGGHTDTQYF. In DNA form, the CDR3 reads TGTGCCAGCAGCCAAGATCGTCGGGTTTGGAGCGGGGGGCACACAGATACGCAGTATTTT.

This clonotype was seen a handful of times. The CDR3 DNA follows: TGTGCCAGCTCGGGACACAGGAACACTGAAGCTTTCTTT. Translation gives CASSGHRNTEAFF. The rearrangement joins TRBV2 to TRBJ1-1, with a possible D match to TRBD1 (6 bases). V gave up 8 bases and J gave up 1 base, with 11 bases separating them. Germline CDR1 reads SNHLY; CDR2 reads FYNNEI. CDR3 length: 13 residues.

The chain is built from TRBV29-1 and TRBJ2-5, with 10 bases lining up with TRBD2. This CDR3 has 15 amino acids. V dropped 3 bases and J dropped 5; count of bases not matched to a gene: 9. Germline CDR1 SQVTM, CDR2 ANQGSEA. As DNA, the CDR3 is TGCAGCGTTGAGCGAGCGGGGGGGCGATTGGAGACCCAGTACTTC. Its protein product is CSVERAGGRLETQYF.

The rearrangement uses TRBV20-1 and TRBJ2-3; TRBD2 matches 8 bases. J gave up 5 bases and V 4 bases, and 5 bases lay outside the gene matches. Germline CDR1 and CDR2: DFQATT and SNEGSKA (reference sequence). The CDR3 extends over 13 amino acids. CDR3 coding DNA: TGCAGTGCTATAAGCGGGGGAGTAGATACGCAGTATTTT. Its translation is CSAISGGVDTQYF.

This clonotype came up many times. This chain joins TRBV10-3 and TRBJ2-1, with 7 positions matching TRBD2. Losses at the gene ends were 3 bases for V and 5 bases for J; bases not matched to a gene: 10. Germline loops: CDR1 ENHRY, CDR2 SYGVKD. There are 16 residues in the CDR3. CDR3 in amino acids: CAISDEGGGINNEQFF. CDR3 bases: TGTGCCATCAGTGATGAAGGCGGGGGAATCAACAATGAGCAGTTCTTC.